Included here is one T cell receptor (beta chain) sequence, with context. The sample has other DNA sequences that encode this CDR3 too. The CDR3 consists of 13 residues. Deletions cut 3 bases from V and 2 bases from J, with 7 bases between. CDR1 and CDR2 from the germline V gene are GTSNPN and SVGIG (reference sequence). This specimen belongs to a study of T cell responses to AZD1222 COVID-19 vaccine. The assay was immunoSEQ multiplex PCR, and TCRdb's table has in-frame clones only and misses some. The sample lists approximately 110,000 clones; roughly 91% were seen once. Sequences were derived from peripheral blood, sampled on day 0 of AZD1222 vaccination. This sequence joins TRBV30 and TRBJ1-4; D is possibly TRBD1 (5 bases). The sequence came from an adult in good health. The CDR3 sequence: CAWSRGTNEKLFF. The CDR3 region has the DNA TGTGCCTGGAGCCGGGGGACTAATGAAAAACTGTTTTTT.